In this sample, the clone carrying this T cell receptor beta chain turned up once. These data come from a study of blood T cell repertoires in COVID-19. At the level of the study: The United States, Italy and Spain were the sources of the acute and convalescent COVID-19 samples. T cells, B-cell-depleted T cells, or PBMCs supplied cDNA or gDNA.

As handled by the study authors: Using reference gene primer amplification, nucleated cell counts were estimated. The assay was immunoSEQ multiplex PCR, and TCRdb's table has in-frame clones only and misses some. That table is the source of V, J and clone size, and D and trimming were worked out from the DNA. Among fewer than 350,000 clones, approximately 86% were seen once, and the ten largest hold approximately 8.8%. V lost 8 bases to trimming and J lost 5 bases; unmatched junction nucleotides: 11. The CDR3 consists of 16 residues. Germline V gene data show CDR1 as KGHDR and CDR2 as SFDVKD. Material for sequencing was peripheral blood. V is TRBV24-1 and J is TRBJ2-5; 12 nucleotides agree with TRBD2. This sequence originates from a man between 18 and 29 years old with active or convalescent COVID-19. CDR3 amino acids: CATKDLAGGLGETQYF. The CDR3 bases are TGTGCCACCAAAGATCTAGCGGGGGGGCTCGGCGAGACCCAGTACTTC.